Below are 5 T cell receptor beta chains sequenced from a single sample in a study of T cell changes during pregnancy in multiple sclerosis. TCRdb keeps only in-frame clones here, not all; method: immunoSEQ multiplex PCR. The data contain fewer than 50,000 clones, 90% of them singletons. Sequencing was performed on peripheral blood, taken in the second trimester of pregnancy. The receptors originated from a female donor in good health, enrolled as a control in a pregnancy study.

The chain joins TRBV18 to TRBJ2-5; 7 nucleotides line up with TRBD1. Germline CDR1 and CDR2: KGHSH and LQKENI. The ends lost 3 bases at V and 1 base at J; junction bases unmatched: 11. This CDR3 has 17 amino acids. CDR3 loop: CASSPRGGRGPQETQYF. CDR3 sequence (DNA): TGTGCCAGCTCACCCAGAGGGGGCAGGGGTCCCCAAGAGACCCAGTACTTC.

This clone was detected only a few times. The J gene is TRBJ2-3, the V gene TRBV10-3, with 8 nucleotides matching TRBD2. Unmatched junction bases numbered 10, after V lost 0 bases and J lost 5 bases. Germline assignment: CDR1 ENHRY and CDR2 SYGVKD. This CDR3 contains 17 residues. This chain's CDR3 is CAISESNGGSGRDTQYF. CDR3 bases: TGTGCCATCAGTGAGTCGAACGGGGGAAGCGGGAGAGATACGCAGTATTTT.

The CDR3 coding sequence is TGTGCCAGCAGCCCCACAGGGGGGGATGGCTACACCTTC. Translation: CASSPTGGDGYTF. V usage is TRBV7-9 and J usage is TRBJ1-2, with 8 bases identical to TRBD1. This CDR3 region has 13 residues. In germline, CDR1 is SEHNR, CDR2 FQNEAQ (reference sequence). Trimming cost V 5 bases and J 6 bases; bases outside gene matches: 5.

The chain employs TRBV27 and TRBJ1-5, with 9 bases identical to TRBD1. Germline loops: CDR1 MNHEY, CDR2 SMNVEV (reference sequence). J was trimmed by 6 bases and V by 5 bases; bases with no gene match: 11. This CDR3 has 16 amino acids. The CDR3 nucleotides read TGTGCCAGCAGTCCGTCCTTCAACAGGGGGCTTCAGCCCCAGCATTTT. Protein: CASSPSFNRGLQPQHF.

The chain couples TRBV6-6 to TRBJ2-7, with TRBD1 matching 9 bases. Trimming took 5 bases from V and 5 from J; bases not matched to a gene: 10. The CDR3 spans 15 residues. Per the germline V gene, CDR1 is MNHNY and CDR2 is SVGAGI (reference sequence). The DNA of the CDR3 is TGTGCCAGCAGTCAAATACAGGGGGCGGGCCACGAGCAGTACTTC. Translating gives CASSQIQGAGHEQYF.